The 17 T cell receptor beta chains given below trace back to one sample, sequenced in a study of cytomegalovirus exposure and HLA in healthy donors. A multiplex PCR was run with 60 Vbeta primers and 13 Jbeta primers. Sequenced by immunoSEQ multiplex PCR; TCRdb stores in-frame clones only, minus some. Among roughly 120,000 clones listed, 76% were seen once. The material sequenced was PBMCs. These receptors originate from a man aged 45 to 65 in good health and CMV-seronegative.

Here the CDR3 reads CASNLEATGAYGYTF. The CDR3 DNA reads TGTGCCAGCAACCTTGAGGCCACAGGGGCATATGGCTACACCTTC. The rearrangement joins TRBV6-6 to TRBJ1-2; 7 bases match TRBD1. Trimming at V came to 7 bases and at J to 5 bases, leaving 13 bases not matched to a gene. Germline values: CDR1 MNHNY, CDR2 SVGAGI (reference sequence). The CDR3 sequence is 15 residues long.

V usage is TRBV12-5 and J usage is TRBJ1-1, with D perhaps matching TRBD1 (6 bases). Germline CDR1 LGHNT, CDR2 FRNRAP. The CDR3 has 13 residues. Trimming took off 6 bases at V and 4 bases at J, with 12 bases between the two ends. In DNA, the CDR3 is TGTGCTAGTGGCGGGGGGGGCGGCACTGAAGCTTTCTTT. Translated, it gives CASGGGGGTEAFF.

This clone was counted a single time. The gene calls are TRBV5-6 and TRBJ2-7; a weak D match, TRBD1 (6 bases). Germline-derived CDR1 and CDR2 are SGHDT and YYEEEE. Trimming took 1 base from V and 0 from J, leaving 20 bases between them. The CDR3 has 18 amino acids. The CDR3 here is CASSLFGLAGDSSYEQYF. The CDR3 DNA follows: TGTGCCAGCAGCTTGTTTGGTTTGGCAGGGGATTCCTCCTACGAGCAGTACTTC.

This chain connects TRBV19 to TRBJ2-3; 10 bases align to TRBD2. The CDR3 has 16 amino acids. Germline trimming cut 3 bases from V and 1 base from J; bases unmatched to any gene: 4. Germline loops: CDR1 LNHDA, CDR2 SQIVND (reference sequence). CDR3 in amino acids: CASSIYSGGRTDTQYF. The CDR3 region has the DNA TGTGCCAGTAGTATCTATAGCGGGGGGCGCACAGATACGCAGTATTTT. The variable domain in full, completed from reference TRBV19 and TRBJ2-3, reads DGGITQSPKYLFRKEGQNVTLSCEQNLNHDAMYWYRQDPGQGLRLIYYSQIVNDFQKGDIAEGYSVSREKKESFPLTVTSAQKNPTAFYLCASSIYSGGRTDTQYFGPGTRLTVL.

V and J are TRBV4-1 and TRBJ1-3, with 8 bases lining up with TRBD1. Germline loops: CDR1 MGHRA, CDR2 YSYEKL. This CDR3 has 15 amino acids. With V trimmed by 8 bases and J by 0 bases, 6 bases remained unmatched. In DNA form, the CDR3 reads TGCGCCAGCGGACAGGGAGGAAACTCTGGAAACACCATATATTTT. Its translation: CASGQGGNSGNTIYF.

Of note for this clone: The same CDR3 arises from other DNA sequences in this sample as well. The CDR3 here is CASSLIAGGRNSNQPQHF. The CDR3 DNA reads as TGTGCCAGCAGTTTAATCGCAGGGGGCCGTAATAGCAATCAGCCCCAGCATTTT. The chain links TRBV28 to TRBJ1-5; 8 bases map to TRBD1. Germline values: CDR1 MDHEN, CDR2 SYDVKM. CDR3 length: 18 amino acids. The ends lost 2 bases at V and 0 bases at J; junction bases unmatched: 9.

The chain carries TRBV2 and TRBJ2-3; 9 bases align to TRBD1. The CDR3 has 15 residues. Germline V lookup: CDR1 SNHLY, CDR2 FYNNEI. The ends lost 7 bases at V and 4 bases at J; junction bases unmatched: 9. The CDR3 protein is CASIAGTGPADTQYF. As DNA, the CDR3 is TGTGCCAGCATCGCCGGGACAGGGCCCGCAGATACGCAGTATTTT.

This clone was observed once. The chain recombines TRBV4-1 with TRBJ1-3, with D unclear. Germline V gives CDR1 MGHRA, CDR2 YSYEKL. The CDR3 contains 15 residues. Trimming stripped 0 bases from V and 0 bases from J, with 6 bases between. The CDR3 is CASSQDPGSGNTIYF. In DNA, the CDR3 is TGCGCCAGCAGCCAAGACCCGGGCTCTGGAAACACCATATATTTT.

The chain uses TRBV5-6 and TRBJ2-6; 7 bases are shared with TRBD1. With 3 bases clipped from V and 0 bases from J, the junction kept 6 bases outside the gene matches. This CDR3 is 17 amino acids long. In germline, CDR1 is SGHDT, CDR2 YYEEEE. The CDR3 DNA reads TGTGCCAGCAGCTGGACAGGCCCGAGCTCTGGGGCCAACGTCCTGACTTTC. Protein product: CASSWTGPSSGANVLTF.

This chain links TRBV5-6 with TRBJ2-2, with 8 bases fitting TRBD1. Germline CDR1 is SGHDT and CDR2 is YYEEEE. V trimming: 4 bases; J trimming: 6 bases; junction bases outside the gene matches: 5. The CDR3 is 14 residues long. CDR3 in DNA: TGTGCCAGCAGCCAACCAGGGGGCCCCGGGGAGCTGTTTTTT. Its translation: CASSQPGGPGELFF. The variable domain in full, completed from reference TRBV5-6 and TRBJ2-2, reads DAGVTQSPTHLIKTRGQQVTLRCSPKSGHDTVSWYQQALGQGPQFIFQYYEEEERQRGNFPDRFSGHQFPNYSSELNVNALLLGDSALYLCASSQPGGPGELFFGEGSRLTVL.

A few counts support this clone. The chain joins TRBV6-1 to TRBJ2-3; TRBD2 agrees at 9 bases. There are 15 residues in the CDR3. Germline V lookup: CDR1 MNHNS, CDR2 SASEGT. Trimming removed 2 bases from V and 3 bases from J; junction bases left unmatched: 3. CDR3 nucleotide sequence: TGTGCCAGCAGTGAACAGCGGGGGGTAACAGATACGCAGTATTTT. Amino acid sequence: CASSEQRGVTDTQYF.

The table lists this clone with a count of one. J is TRBJ1-1 and V is TRBV19, with 10 positions matching TRBD1. This CDR3 region has 16 residues. CDR1 and CDR2 (germline): LNHDA, SQIVND (reference sequence). The V gene end was trimmed by 7 bases and the J gene end by 2 bases; junction bases not matched to a gene: 10. CDR3 region: CASNSRGQGENTEAFF. CDR3 DNA sequence: TGTGCCAGTAACTCCCGAGGACAGGGGGAAAACACTGAAGCTTTCTTT. Supplemented by reference TRBV19 and TRBJ1-1, the full variable domain reads DGGITQSPKYLFRKEGQNVTLSCEQNLNHDAMYWYRQDPGQGLRLIYYSQIVNDFQKGDIAEGYSVSREKKESFPLTVTSAQKNPTAFYLCASNSRGQGENTEAFFGQGTRLTVV.

This rearrangement joins TRBV4-2 to TRBJ1-2; no reliable D call. CDR3 length: 13 amino acids. CDR1 and CDR2 from the germline V gene are LGHNA and YNFKEQ. V was trimmed by 3 bases and J by 4 bases, leaving 9 bases between them. DNA of the CDR3: TGTGCCAGCAGCCAGAGGGAGCCCTATGGCTACACCTTC. This translates into CASSQREPYGYTF.

This clone was detected only a few times. The rearrangement links TRBV18 to TRBJ1-5; D unresolved. The CDR3 covers 19 residues. Germline V CDR1 and CDR2: KGHSH, LQKENI. V gave up 2 bases and J gave up 2 bases, with 22 bases separating them. CDR3 sequence reads: CASSPSTLLTHSGNQPQHF. The CDR3, as DNA: TGTGCCAGCTCACCATCTACTTTACTGACGCATAGCGGCAATCAGCCCCAGCATTTT.

The V gene is TRBV5-1, the J gene TRBJ2-5, with 8 bases that match TRBD1. The CDR3 is 15 residues long. Germline lookup yields CDR1 SGHRS and CDR2 YFSETQ. The V segment lost 3 bases and the J segment 4 bases; nucleotides outside the gene matches: 8. CDR3 region: CASSSSGGLGETQYF. CDR3 in DNA: TGCGCCAGCAGCTCCTCAGGGGGCTTGGGAGAGACCCAGTACTTC.

This chain links TRBV9 with TRBJ2-2; D may be TRBD1 (6 bases). This CDR3 comprises 15 residues. The germline V gene encodes CDR1 SGDLS and CDR2 YYNGEE. V shed 3 bases and J shed 3 bases, with 12 bases lying between them. The CDR3 reads CASSDRDIHTGELFF. The CDR3 DNA sequence: TGTGCCAGCAGCGACCGGGACATACACACCGGGGAGCTGTTTTTT.

This clone was picked up a small number of times. The chain carries TRBV7-2 and TRBJ2-2; the match to TRBD1 covers 7 bases. Germline CDR1 reads SGHTA; CDR2 reads FQGNSA. This CDR3 is built from 16 residues. Trimming cost V 0 bases and J 3 bases; bases outside gene matches: 4. CDR3 nucleotides: TGTGCCAGCAGCTTAGCGCGGACAGGCCACACCGGGGAGCTGTTTTTT. Translation: CASSLARTGHTGELFF.